Sequencing of this T cell receptor (beta chain) was carried out in a study of cytomegalovirus exposure and HLA in healthy donors. PCR employed 60 Vbeta and 13 Jbeta primers. Here immunoSEQ multiplex PCR was the method, and the copy in TCRdb shows in-frame clones only, minus some. The table has 100,000 to 150,000 clones, about 85% seen once. Details on this clone: Antigen specificity is unknown.

Study observations and caveats: The study reported that TCR beta sequences accurately predicted HLA-A and HLA-B alleles in most subjects.

The V and J ends lost 5 bases and 4 bases, in that order; junction bases with no gene match: 9. Germline lookup yields CDR1 MNHNS and CDR2 SASEGT. The CDR3 is made up of 15 amino acids. This receptor was obtained from a boy younger than 18 in good health and CMV-seronegative. The chain has TRBV6-1 and TRBJ1-2, with 8 positions matching TRBD1. Material: PBMCs. The CDR3 reads CASSPTRGLIYGYTF. CDR3 nucleotides: TGTGCCAGCAGTCCCACCAGGGGGCTGATCTATGGCTACACCTTC.